This T cell receptor beta chain comes out of a study of response to subunit inactivated influenza vaccine. Of note for this clonotype: Its antigen is as yet unknown.

The V gene's germline CDR1 is DFQATT and CDR2 SNEGSKA (reference sequence). The V end was cut by 7 bases, the J end by 7 bases, with 17 bases between. This CDR3 has 13 amino acids. Study-level points and caveats: Each seasonal flu vaccination may recruit only limited new T cells, authors suggested.

TCRdb recomputed calls from the RT-PCR reads with MiXCR, one row per CDR3 protein. In the table there are 650,000 to 800,000 distinct CDR3 sequences, approximately 15% of which are singletons. This specimen consisted of PBMCs from blood, obtained 14 to 15 days before vaccination. V usage is TRBV20-1 and J usage is TRBJ2-1; D remains ambiguous. The clonotype comes from a man aged 50 or older who received an inactivated influenza vaccine. The CDR3 loop is CSGGGSPWNEQFF. The DNA of the CDR3 is TGCAGTGGGGGTGGGTCTCCATGGAATGAGCAGTTCTTC.